The T cell receptor (beta chain) under discussion was sequenced for a study of CD4 T cells in relation to SARS-CoV-2 and coronaviruses. Some clones are missing from TCRdb's copy, which holds only in-frame ones; the method was immunoSEQ multiplex PCR. Of fewer than 20,000 clones listed, 60% to 80% are singletons. Before the COVID-19 pandemic, during about 2010-2019, CD4+ T cells were taken from unexposed donors. CD4+ T cells were isolated from the cells after more than nine days of culture. Comment on this clone: Its antigen is unidentified.

The TCR comes from a human donor in good health. Sequencing was carried out using CD4+ T cells from PBMCs, cultured in vitro.

This CDR3 reads CASSRGRQGGYGYTF. CDR3 bases: TGTGCCAGCAGCCGAGGGCGACAGGGAGGCTATGGCTACACCTTC. V usage is TRBV6-5 and J usage is TRBJ1-2; 7 bases are shared with TRBD1. Unmatched junction bases numbered 11, after V lost 6 bases and J lost 4 bases. The CDR3 length is 15 residues. The germline V gene encodes CDR1 MNHEY and CDR2 SVGAGI.